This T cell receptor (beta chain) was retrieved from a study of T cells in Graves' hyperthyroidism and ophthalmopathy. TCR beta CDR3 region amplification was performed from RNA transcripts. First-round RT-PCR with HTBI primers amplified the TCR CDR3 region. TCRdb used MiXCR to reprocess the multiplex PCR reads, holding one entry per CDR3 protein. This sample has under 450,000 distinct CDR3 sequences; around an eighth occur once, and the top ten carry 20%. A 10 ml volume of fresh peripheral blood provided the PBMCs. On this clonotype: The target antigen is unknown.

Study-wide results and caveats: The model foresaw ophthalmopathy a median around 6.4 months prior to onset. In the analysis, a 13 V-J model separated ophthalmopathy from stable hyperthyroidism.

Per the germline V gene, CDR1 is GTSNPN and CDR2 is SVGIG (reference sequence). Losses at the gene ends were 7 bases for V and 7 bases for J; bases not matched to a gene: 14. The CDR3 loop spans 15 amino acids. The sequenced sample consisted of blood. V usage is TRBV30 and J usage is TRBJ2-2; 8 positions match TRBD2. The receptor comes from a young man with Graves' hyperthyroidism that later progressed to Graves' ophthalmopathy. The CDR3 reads CASRGGGTWNGELFF. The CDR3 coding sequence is TGTGCCTCGAGGGGCGGGGGGACCTGGAACGGGGAGCTGTTTTTT. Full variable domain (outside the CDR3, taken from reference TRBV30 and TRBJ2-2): SQTIHQWPATLVQPVGSPLSLECTVEGTSNPNLYWYRQAAGRGLQLLFYSVGIGQISSEVPQNLSASRPQDRQFILSSKKLLLSDSGFYLCASRGGGTWNGELFFGEGSRLTVL.